The 28 T cell receptor beta chains given below trace back to one sample, sequenced in a study of early T cells in non-severe SARS-CoV-2 infection. TCRdb ran MiXCR on the 5' RACE reads and lists one entry per CDR3 protein. The sample contains over 75,000 distinct CDR3 sequences, under 15% of which appear only once. Sequencing input: whole blood. The receptors come from an adult who was a healthcare worker with PCR-confirmed SARS-CoV-2 infection or an uninfected control (not recorded which).

This clonotype was picked up many times. This chain uses TRBV13 with TRBJ2-2; 14 positions match TRBD2. The CDR3 covers 17 residues. CDR1 PRHDT and CDR2 FYEKMQ come from the germline V gene (reference sequence). The V segment lost 5 bases and the J segment 5 bases; nucleotides outside the gene matches: 7. CDR3 sequence (DNA): TGTGCCAGCAGCGGGACTAGCGGGAGAGGGAGGACCGGGGAGCTGTTTTTT. It codes for CASSGTSGRGRTGELFF. The full variable domain, rest sourced from reference TRBV13 and TRBJ2-2, is AAGVIQSPRHLIKEKRETATLKCYPIPRHDTVYWYQQGPGQDPQFLISFYEKMQSDKGSIPDRFSAQQFSDYHSELNMSSLELGDSALYFCASSGTSGRGRTGELFFGEGSRLTVL.

Many counts were recorded for this clonotype. This rearrangement joins TRBV7-9 to TRBJ2-1; TRBD2 is a possible D gene (7 bases). The CDR3 runs 20 residues. Trimming removed 4 bases from V and 4 bases from J, with 29 bases in between. Germline-derived CDR1 and CDR2 are SEHNR and FQNEAQ (reference sequence). CDR3: CASSYSIVGSGGLGYNEQFF. The CDR3 DNA is TGTGCCAGCAGCTACAGTATCGTAGGTTCCGGGGGGCTAGGTTACAATGAGCAGTTCTTC.

The table lists this clonotype with a few counts. The chain is built from TRBV2 and TRBJ2-1, with 10 bases lining up with TRBD2. Trimming removed 8 bases from V and 6 bases from J; junction bases left unmatched: 7. Germline V gene lookup returns CDR1 SNHLY and CDR2 FYNNEI. The CDR3 is 14 amino acids. The CDR3 DNA reads as TGTGCCAGCTTCCGGACTAGCGGTGGCAATGAGCAGTTCTTC. It encodes CASFRTSGGNEQFF.

In this sample, this clonotype turned up a few times. V and J are TRBV6-5 and TRBJ2-4; perhaps TRBD1 as D (5 bases). V lost 6 bases to trimming and J lost 0 bases, with 15 bases between them. Germline V gene data show CDR1 as MNHEY and CDR2 as SVGAGI. This CDR3 has 16 amino acids. CDR3 nucleotides: TGTGCCAGCAGGGCCGACAGCCTACTAGCCAAAAACATTCAGTACTTC. Its protein is CASRADSLLAKNIQYF.

This clonotype was seen a few times. The rearrangement links TRBV28 to TRBJ2-1; perhaps TRBD2 as D (5 bases). The V and J ends lost 6 bases and 0 bases respectively, with 12 bases between them. The CDR3 is 15 residues long. CDR1 and CDR2 (germline): MDHEN, SYDVKM. CDR3 in DNA: TGTGCCAGCAGCTCGACTGGGAGCTCCTACAATGAGCAGTTCTTC. Translating gives CASSSTGSSYNEQFF.

This clonotype was counted many times. The chain has TRBV28 and TRBJ1-6; no firm D call. Trimming took 7 bases from V and 5 from J, leaving 9 bases between them. Germline loops: CDR1 MDHEN, CDR2 SYDVKM. This CDR3 is built from 13 residues. CDR3 DNA: TGTGCCAGCAATGCCCTAGATAATTCACCCCTCCACTTT. Translated: CASNALDNSPLHF. Full variable domain (missing parts from reference TRBV28 and TRBJ1-6): DVKVTQSSRYLVKRTGEKVFLECVQDMDHENMFWYRQDPGLGLRLIYFSYDVKMKEKGDIPEGYSVSREKKERFSLILESASTNQTSMYLCASNALDNSPLHFGNGTRLTVT.

Only a few counts were recorded for this clonotype. This chain links TRBV9 with TRBJ2-3; 7 nucleotides match TRBD2. Germline lookup yields CDR1 SGDLS and CDR2 YYNGEE. CDR3 length: 15 residues. V lost 1 base to trimming and J lost 2 bases; unmatched junction nucleotides: 4. The CDR3 reads CASSVSGIYTDTQYF. Written as DNA, the CDR3 is TGTGCCAGCAGCGTAAGCGGGATTTACACAGATACGCAGTATTTT.

The chain recombines TRBV11-2 with TRBJ2-3; D is ambiguous. V lost 3 bases, J lost 4 bases, and 14 bases lay in between. Germline V lookup: CDR1 SGHAT, CDR2 FQNNGV. The length of the CDR3 is 15 residues. The CDR3 DNA sequence: TGTGCCAGCAGCTTCGACTCTTCTCGACCAGATACGCAGTATTTT. Its translation is CASSFDSSRPDTQYF.

This clonotype has a handful of counts. The J gene is TRBJ2-1, the V gene TRBV28; 11 nucleotides line up with TRBD2. CDR3 length: 17 amino acids. CDR1 and CDR2 from the germline V gene are MDHEN and SYDVKM. V shed 4 bases, J shed 8 bases, and the junction held 13 bases outside the gene matches. CDR3 DNA sequence: TGTGCCAGCAGTTCACATTTGGGACTAGCGGAGAGGGATGAGCAGTTCTTC. This gives the protein CASSSHLGLAERDEQFF.

The genes are TRBV2 and TRBJ2-7; D not resolved. The V gene lost 6 bases and the J gene lost 1 base, with 7 bases spanning the gap. From germline, CDR1 is SNHLY and CDR2 FYNNEI. The CDR3 runs to 12 residues. The CDR3 loop is CASRQTSYEQYF. DNA for the CDR3: TGTGCCAGCAGGCAAACTTCCTACGAGCAGTACTTC.

The chain recombines TRBV4-2 with TRBJ2-7; 10 bases agree with TRBD2. This CDR3 spans 15 amino acids. Trimming at V came to 0 bases and at J to 5 bases, leaving 4 bases not matched to a gene. CDR1 is LGHNA, CDR2 YNFKEQ, per germline. This CDR3 reads CASSQDSGRIDEQYF. CDR3 in DNA: TGTGCCAGCAGCCAAGATAGCGGGAGGATTGACGAGCAGTACTTC.

The chain carries TRBV20-1 and TRBJ2-7; either TRBD1 or TRBD2 may fit D (5 bases each). Between the trimmed V and J ends, which lost 6 bases and 7 bases, there was a span of 19 bases. The germline CDR1 and CDR2 sequences are DFQATT and SNEGSKA (reference sequence). The CDR3 is 13 amino acids. CDR3 sequence reads: CSAYPGDLGEQYF. For the CDR3, the DNA is TGCAGTGCCTACCCCGGGGACCTAGGGGAGCAGTACTTC.

The rearrangement links TRBV7-9 to TRBJ2-5; 11 positions agree with TRBD2. V was pared by 2 bases and J by 5 bases, with 10 bases of the junction left unmatched. The CDR3 runs 17 residues. CDR1 and CDR2 from the germline V gene are SEHNR and FQNEAQ (reference sequence). The CDR3 region is CASSLIPVTSGSETQYF. The CDR3 DNA sequence: TGTGCCAGCAGCTTAATCCCCGTTACTAGCGGGAGTGAGACCCAGTACTTC.

This clonotype occurred many times. The chain has TRBV6-5 and TRBJ2-1; 13 nucleotides line up with TRBD2. The germline V gene has CDR1 MNHEY and CDR2 SVGAGI. J gave up 9 bases and V 10 bases, and 6 bases lay outside the gene matches. This CDR3 spans 13 amino acids. The DNA of the CDR3 is TGTGCCATCGGACTAGCGGGAGAGGGTGAGCAGTTCTTC. It specifies CAIGLAGEGEQFF.

This clonotype has just a few counts. The rearrangement joins TRBV28 to TRBJ2-2, with 8 bases aligning to TRBD1. This CDR3 has 16 residues. After removal of 5 bases from V and 8 bases from J, the junction contained 13 bases not matched to a gene. CDR1 and CDR2 from the germline V gene are MDHEN and SYDVKM. The CDR3 nucleotides read TGTGCCAGCAGTAATACGGGACAGGCAGGAGGAGGGGAGCTGTTTTTT. This encodes CASSNTGQAGGGELFF. Full variable domain (missing parts from reference TRBV28 and TRBJ2-2): DVKVTQSSRYLVKRTGEKVFLECVQDMDHENMFWYRQDPGLGLRLIYFSYDVKMKEKGDIPEGYSVSREKKERFSLILESASTNQTSMYLCASSNTGQAGGGELFFGEGSRLTVL.

This clonotype has more than one count but fewer than ten. The V call is TRBV29-1, the J call TRBJ2-7; either TRBD1 or TRBD2 may supply D (5 bases each). CDR3 length: 11 residues. In germline, CDR1 is SQVTM, CDR2 ANQGSEA. Trimming took off 4 bases at V and 4 bases at J, with 8 bases between the two ends. In DNA form, the CDR3 reads TGCAGCGTTGGGGGGAAATACGAGCAGTACTTC. This sequence encodes CSVGGKYEQYF.

The chain carries TRBV20-1 and TRBJ2-1, with 11 bases lining up with TRBD2. Per germline, CDR1 DFQATT and CDR2 SNEGSKA (reference sequence). The J segment lost 8 bases and the V segment lost 8 bases, leaving 14 bases of the junction unmatched. The CDR3 extends over 15 amino acids. CDR3 region: CSTNVAGGRGYEQFF. As DNA, the CDR3 is TGCAGTACTAATGTAGCGGGAGGGCGCGGTTATGAGCAGTTCTTC.

The chain links TRBV10-2 to TRBJ2-3; 8 nucleotides agree with TRBD2. CDR3 length equals 14 residues. Germline V gene sequence: CDR1 WSHSY, CDR2 SAAADI. The ends lost 7 bases at V and 3 bases at J; junction bases unmatched: 6. Written as DNA, the CDR3 is TGCGCCAGCAAAGAGGAGCGGGGGACAGATACGCAGTATTTT. It is translated as CASKEERGTDTQYF.

The table lists this clonotype with a few counts. This chain joins TRBV25-1 and TRBJ2-2; possible D gene TRBD1, 5 bases. The germline V gene encodes CDR1 MGHDK and CDR2 SYGVNS. V shed 0 bases and J shed 9 bases, with 11 bases lying between them. The CDR3 has 14 residues. The CDR3 protein is CASSEYNGARELFF. The DNA for the CDR3 is TGTGCCAGCAGTGAATATAATGGGGCGCGGGAGCTGTTTTTT.

There are many counts of this clonotype. The genes are TRBV3-1 and TRBJ1-1; D remains unclear. Germline assignment: CDR1 LGHDT and CDR2 YNNKEL (reference sequence). CDR3 size: 12 residues. Trimming left V 4 bases short and J 10 bases short, with 13 bases between. The CDR3 is CASSRSQVGAFF. DNA for the CDR3: TGTGCCAGCAGCCGATCTCAAGTCGGAGCTTTCTTT.

This clonotype was counted only a few times. The chain has TRBV18 and TRBJ2-7, with D possibly called TRBD1 or TRBD2 (5 bases each). With 3 bases removed from V and 5 bases from J, the gap between germline ends came to 17 bases. The germline gives CDR1 KGHSH, CDR2 LQKENI. The CDR3 has 15 residues. CDR3 in amino acids: CASSPRTSNGNEQYF. The CDR3 DNA reads as TGTGCCAGCTCACCTAGGACATCTAACGGGAACGAGCAGTACTTC.

The chain links TRBV20-1 to TRBJ1-5; tentative D call: TRBD1 (6 bases). CDR1 is DFQATT, CDR2 SNEGSKA, per germline (reference sequence). The CDR3 runs to 13 residues. V was trimmed by 3 bases and J by 8 bases, leaving 14 bases between them. This CDR3 is CSASGQSEKPQHF. CDR3 bases: TGCAGTGCTAGCGGACAGAGCGAGAAGCCCCAGCATTTT.

The V gene is TRBV28, the J gene TRBJ2-1; D is possibly TRBD1 (6 bases). Germline CDR1 MDHEN, CDR2 SYDVKM. V lost 11 bases to trimming and J lost 3 bases, with 26 bases between them. This CDR3 spans 17 amino acids. CDR3 residues: CASYLQGTLKNYNEQFF. In DNA form, the CDR3 reads TGTGCCTCGTACCTACAGGGTACCCTGAAAAACTACAATGAGCAGTTCTTC. Full variable domain (outside the CDR3, taken from reference TRBV28 and TRBJ2-1): DVKVTQSSRYLVKRTGEKVFLECVQDMDHENMFWYRQDPGLGLRLIYFSYDVKMKEKGDIPEGYSVSREKKERFSLILESASTNQTSMYLCASYLQGTLKNYNEQFFGPGTRLTVL.

This clonotype has just a few counts. The rearrangement uses TRBV27 and TRBJ1-2; D is unclear. Germline CDR1 is MNHEY and CDR2 is SMNVEV (reference sequence). The length of the CDR3 is 14 residues. Trimming removed 3 bases at V and 4 bases at J, with 12 bases between. The CDR3 DNA follows: TGTGCCAGCAGTTTTGGTCCGGGCGCCTATGGCTACACCTTC. It is translated as CASSFGPGAYGYTF.

J is TRBJ1-5 and V is TRBV19; D unclear. Germline CDR1 is LNHDA and CDR2 is SQIVND (reference sequence). V was shortened by 1 base and J by 4 bases, with 5 bases between the two germline ends. The CDR3 is 13 residues long. CDR3 bases: TGTGCCAGTAGTATAGTGCCGAATCAGCCCCAGCATTTT. Protein product: CASSIVPNQPQHF.

This clonotype was counted ten times or more. The CDR3 protein is CASSDRDTGELFF. The CDR3 coding sequence is TGTGCCAGCAGTGACAGGGACACCGGGGAGCTGTTTTTT. The genes are TRBV6-4 and TRBJ2-2; D gene unclear. Germline V gene data show CDR1 as MRHNA and CDR2 as SNTAGT. With 2 bases removed from V and 3 bases from J, the gap between germline ends came to 4 bases. The CDR3 loop spans 13 amino acids.

CDR3 nucleotides: TGTGCCAGCAGCTCCAACCAGGGACTCCTTCAAGAGACCCAGTACTTC. Amino acids: CASSSNQGLLQETQYF. The chain links TRBV7-6 to TRBJ2-5; tentatively, D is TRBD2 (6 bases). In germline, CDR1 is SGHVS, CDR2 FNYEAQ. This CDR3 is 16 amino acids long. V was trimmed by 4 bases and J by 2 bases, leaving 17 bases between them.

This clonotype was observed a few times. The rearrangement links TRBV19 to TRBJ2-7; 8 nucleotides agree with TRBD1. The CDR3 consists of 15 residues. V shed 5 bases, J shed 2 bases, and the junction held 8 bases outside the gene matches. Germline CDR1 and CDR2: LNHDA and SQIVND (reference sequence). CDR3 loop: CASSVGQGPTYEQYF. For the CDR3, the DNA is TGTGCCAGTAGTGTCGGACAGGGCCCCACCTACGAGCAGTACTTC.